In this sample, the clone carrying this TCR beta chain turned up once. This table comes from immunoSEQ multiplex PCR, and its TCRdb copy is limited to in-frame clones, with some not included. Of approximately 35,000 clones in the sample, roughly 85% were seen once. CDR1 SEHNR and CDR2 FQNEAQ come from the germline V gene (reference sequence). Trimming stripped 2 bases from V and 8 bases from J, with 12 bases between. The CDR3 is 14 amino acids. The data stem from a study of blood T cell repertoires in COVID-19. Sequencing input: peripheral blood. V gene TRBV7-9 combines with J gene TRBJ1-4; the D gene is possibly TRBD1 (6 bases). The receptor comes from a man aged 80 or over with active COVID-19. The CDR3 protein is CASSLSQGREKLFF. CDR3 sequence (DNA): TGTGCCAGCAGCTTAAGCCAGGGGCGGGAAAAACTGTTTTTT.